This entry concerns a single TCR beta chain. Its cognate antigen has yet to be identified. Nothing much larger sits one base from this clone, and base qualities are not available. This sample is drawn from a study of T cells in Graves' hyperthyroidism and ophthalmopathy (dated by TCRdb to the late 2010s). Notes on the research overall: Peripheral blood was collected at initial diagnosis, before any treatment. Prospective prediction of ophthalmopathy was tested in an independent validation cohort consisting of some 18 hyperthyroidism patients and some 17 patients who later progressed to ophthalmopathy. After blood sampling, hyperthyroidism patients were treated with methimazole at a starting dose of 30 mg daily, and ophthalmopathy patients were treated with high-dose intravenous methylprednisolone. The study also compared thyroid tissue and blood T-cell repertoires from about 6 Graves' hyperthyroidism patients. TCR Vbeta CDR3 sequencing of 135 peripheral blood samples (under 45 ophthalmopathy, 75 to 80 hyperthyroidism and roughly 17 progressor patients) is reported in the paper. For training and testing, the 100 or so patients in the discovery cohort were randomly divided in a 7:3 ratio. A discovery cohort of roughly 96 patients, approximately 45 with Graves' ophthalmopathy and about 58 with stable Graves' hyperthyroidism, was used to find distinguishing TCR V-J signatures.

Stable Graves' hyperthyroidism was defined as the absence of progression to ophthalmopathy over 18 months of follow-up. Hyperthyroidism patients were newly diagnosed, had a disease duration of under 2 months, and were aged 18 to 65 years. Patients with uncontrolled infections, other autoimmune diseases, pregnancy or lactation were excluded. Diagnoses relied on clinical symptoms, serum thyroxine and TRAb, thyroid ultrasound and orbital computed tomography. Ficoll-Paque density gradient centrifugation was used to isolate PBMCs from around 10 ml of fresh peripheral blood. Total RNA was extracted with Trizol reagent, and quality was checked on an Agilent 2100 Bioanalyzer. TCR beta CDR3 regions were amplified from RNA transcripts. A first-round RT-PCR of the TCR CDR3 used the HTBI primer set with the Qiagen OneStep RT-PCR kit. Libraries were constructed in a second round of multiplex PCR, after which size selection and purification were carried out. Libraries were sequenced paired-end with 100 bp reads on an Illumina HiSeq2000. The original pipeline was this. SOAPnuke was used to process the raw data, throwing out any read that contained adapters or uncalled bases, had a mean Phred below 15, or lacked an exact constant-primer or identifier match. COPE v1.2.5 was used to merge the high-quality paired reads, and each unique nucleotide sequence was defined as a clonotype. MiTCR v1.1 was used to align the clonotypes against IMGT TRBV, TRBD and TRBJ reference segments. The analysis included only V-J combinations with a frequency above 0.0001, which together covered 99% to 99.2% of the repertoires. A TCS score was defined as the ratio of F50 (clonal expansion) to E x V (chaos), with BLOSUM62-based TCRdist applied between CDR3 peptides within each V-J. Welch's t-statistics and random forest reduced several hundred V-J features to around 14, which were used in a naive Bayes classifier (R e1071). TCRdb's own reprocessing of the public reads used fastp at Q25 and MiXCR and kept productive beta chains. Each entry is one CDR3 protein sequence, shown with its most common DNA and genes. V and J calls and clone size were set by TCRdb, not the authors. The table for this sample lists hundreds of thousands of distinct CDR3 sequences; around 25% of them were counted only once. The biggest ten clones account for 70% to 75% of the sample.

V trim: 0 bases; J trim: 8 bases; unmatched bases: 5. The germline V gene yields SGHDT for CDR1 and YYEEEE for CDR2. Taken from cysteine to phenylalanine, the CDR3 has 14 residues. The kept DNA is CDR3 alone, 42 bases in frame from the first base. On the study overall, not on this receptor specifically: Most expanded thyroid clonotypes (frequency above 0.001) were also detected in blood, a finding suggesting that blood repertoires may reflect thyroid immune responses. Sample size was not statistically predetermined, and investigators were not blinded to group allocation. Ophthalmopathy was separated from stable hyperthyroidism by a 13 V-J signature model, with around 90% sensitivity and roughly 81% specificity obtained in cross-validation and 80%/75% obtained in testing. During validation, the model predicted progression to ophthalmopathy a median of about 5.9 months ahead of onset, with 60% to 71% sensitivity and almost 75% specificity.

Sequenced material: blood. The clonotype comes from a man aged 45-65 years with Graves' hyperthyroidism. Rearrangement joined TRBV5-6 to TRBJ2-1; 7 junctional bases match TRBD2. CDR3 region: CASSLAGSGYEQFF. The DNA is as follows: TGTGCCAGCAGCTTGGCAGGTAGCGGGTATGAGCAGTTCTTC.